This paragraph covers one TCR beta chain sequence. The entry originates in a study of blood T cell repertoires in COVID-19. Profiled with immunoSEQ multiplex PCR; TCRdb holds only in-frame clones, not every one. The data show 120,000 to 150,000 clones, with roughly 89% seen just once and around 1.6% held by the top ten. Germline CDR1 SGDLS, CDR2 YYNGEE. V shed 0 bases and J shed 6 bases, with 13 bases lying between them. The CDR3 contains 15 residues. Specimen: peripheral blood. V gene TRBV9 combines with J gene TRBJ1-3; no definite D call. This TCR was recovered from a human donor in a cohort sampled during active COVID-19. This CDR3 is CASSVGVNLANTIYF. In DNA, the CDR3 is TGTGCCAGCAGCGTAGGGGTAAATTTAGCAAACACCATATATTTT.